This T cell receptor (beta chain) was documented in a study of shared clonotypes between healthy human individuals (TCRdb year 2020). Background for the entire study: Three men and a couple of women, aged 18 to 49 years, made up the cohort. Per donor, three plates each were used for CD4 naive and CD4 memory, two for CD8 naive, and one for CD8 memory. To estimate repertoire size and how much clonotype sharing occurs between individuals, the study deeply sequenced the blood TCR repertoires of several healthy adults. Each donor's leukapheresis produced roughly between roughly 0.85 and 9.5 billion PBMCs. To increase sequencing depth and limit assay-specific biases, TCR repertoire library preparation and sequencing were carried out by different laboratories using diverse techniques. The investigation overall reported the following: Based on pairwise subsampling, the degree of clonotype sharing among donors was expected to be affected by sequencing depth. When several donors were compared, the shared fraction of clonotypes was around 5% for naive CD4, 3.5% to 4% for naive CD8, 2% to 2.5% for memory CD4, and roughly 0.4% for memory CD8. Sampling was limited to blood, and TCR repertoires in tissue likely differ from TCR repertoires in blood. Higher generation probabilities were observed for clonotypes shared by all four sorted-subset donors than for non-shared clonotypes. The genetic and exposure-history diversity represented was limited by the small number of donors. Larger estimated clonotype richness was generally found for naive subsets than for memory subsets. Incomplete sequencing was indicated by rarefaction of sorted-subset datasets, despite the large sequencing depth.

Using the deep immunoSEQ assay, TCR CDR3 regions were amplified from genomic DNA by multiplex PCR. Extracted genomic DNA from each cell subset was spread evenly across all wells of several immunoSEQ 96-well plates, with each plate serving as a replicate. Each replicate PCR for sorted subsets received about 210 ng genomic DNA, equal to tens of thousands of T cell genomes. Purified libraries were quantified with a Qubit 3.0 fluorometer, sized on a Bioanalyzer 2100, and re-quantified with the KAPA Library Quantification kit. A separate single-read 150-cycle Illumina NextSeq 550 flow cell was used to sequence each immunoSEQ 96-well plate. The authors' analysis ran thus. The immunoSEQ output contained only junctional sequences without quality scores, so filtering could not match that applied to full-length reads. To assign V/J genes and CDR3, sequences were annotated using PyIR, a Python wrapper for IgBLAST v1.9, with IMGT germline references. Reads with weak V/J assignments (E-value above 1e-6), missing CDR3, stop codons, out-of-frame junctions, or ambiguous translated residues were removed. V3J clonotypes were defined as sequences sharing an identical inferred V gene, J gene, and CDR3 amino acid sequence. Percentage overlap between repertoires was calculated by dividing the number of shared unique clonotypes by the size of the smaller repertoire. RTK rarefaction, the Chao1 estimator, and Recon v2.1 estimates of unobserved clonotypes were used to assess repertoire richness. For all TCRbeta clonotypes obtained by the gDNA method from several donors, generation probabilities were computed with OLGA. TCRdb's version of the immuneACCESS table is confined to in-frame rearrangements and falls short of the full clone set. An unresolved V gene accounts for under half of the shortfall where checked; the remainder is of unknown origin. V and J calls plus clone size are reproduced from that table; the DNA served to infer D and trimming. Present in this sample are 1 million to 1.3 million clones, approximately 80% of which were seen just once. 0.55% to 0.7% of the sample lies in the top ten.

About this clone itself: Its antigen has not been determined. Per-nucleotide qualities are absent, and no much larger clonotype sits a single base away.

The donors were healthy, HIV-negative adults with no recently reported acute infections or vaccinations. Only Caucasian adults living in Nashville, Tennessee, USA were represented among the donors. Magnetic negative selection was used to enrich CD4+ T cells, after which naive cells were positively selected on CD45RA and the negative fraction became the memory subset. Blood was collected by leukapheresis, and PBMCs were isolated by Ficoll-Histopaque density gradient centrifugation and then cryopreserved in liquid nitrogen vapor phase. Analytical flow cytometry was used to check the purity and quantity of each magnetically sorted T cell population. Genomic DNA was isolated from every sorted fraction and measured by UV absorbance on a Nanodrop 2000c. Measured from the cysteine to the phenylalanine, the CDR3 is 12 residues long. This entry keeps only the CDR3 DNA: 36 bases, framed from base 1. Sequences MNHNS (CDR1) and SASEGT (CDR2) are obtained from the germline V gene. V is cut by 2 bases and J by 10 bases, and the space between the germline ends is 10 bases.

The sample was memory CD4+ T cells from PBMCs. Reading the label with the study, this specimen's cell subset or site is: CD45RA-negative fraction. The clonotype originates from a man between 18 and 29 years old in good health. Some clones in this sample may be carry-over from other donors' samples. The chain uses TRBV6-1 and TRBJ2-3; the D gene is perhaps TRBD2, on 5 matching bases. The CDR3 corresponds to CASSELARAQYF. The nucleotides read TGTGCCAGCAGTGAACTAGCAAGGGCGCAGTATTTT.